Below are 30 T cell receptor beta chains sequenced from a single sample in a study of molecular identifiers for immune sequencing clone quantification. In TCRdb, the PCR reads were re-called with MiXCR into one record per CDR3 protein. The sample lists under 650,000 distinct CDR3 sequences; about 20% were seen once. Sequencing was carried out using naive CD8+ T cells from blood, with Jurkat cell RNA spiked in. Subset denoted: FACS-sorted CD8+CD4-CCR7+CD45RA+ naive T cells. The origin of the receptors is a human donor in good health. Some libraries in this study had Jurkat cell RNA spiked in.

Of note for this clonotype: This clone may be a read error of a much larger clone one base away. In DNA form, the CDR3 reads TGTGCCAGTAGTTTTGGCGGGAAGTCCCCAGGCGCCCCGTTCTTC. It specifies CASSFGGKSPGAPFF. The V and J genes are TRBV19 and TRBJ2-1; weak D call: TRBD2 (6 bases). The CDR3 covers 15 residues. V was clipped by 5 bases and J by 15 bases, with 26 bases between them. Germline lookup yields CDR1 LNHDA and CDR2 SQIVND (reference sequence).

This clonotype has at least ten counts. This rearrangement joins TRBV7-6 to TRBJ2-2; no clear D gene. The CDR3 consists of 15 residues. Germline CDR1 and CDR2: SGHVS and FNYEAQ. The V and J ends lost 5 bases and 8 bases respectively, with 18 bases between them. The CDR3 region is CASSPELLWRGELFF. Written as DNA, the CDR3 is TGTGCCAGCAGCCCAGAGCTTCTTTGGCGGGGGGAGCTGTTTTTT. Together with reference TRBV7-6 and TRBJ2-2, the CDR3 gives the full variable domain: GAGVSQSPRYKVTKRGQDVALRCDPISGHVSLYWYRQALGQGPEFLTYFNYEAQQDKSGLPNDRFSAERPEGSISTLTIQRTEQRDSAMYRCASSPELLWRGELFFGEGSRLTVL.

For this clonotype: Sequence at one end of the junction differs from germline and may be a read error. The V and J genes are TRBV7-2 and TRBJ2-1; D call uncertain. CDR3 length: 14 residues. Germline lookup yields CDR1 SGHTA and CDR2 FQGNSA. The CDR3 sequence is CASSFGVAADEQFF. The CDR3 DNA is TGCGCCAGCAGCTTTGGTGTAGCAGCCGATGAGCAGTTCTTC.

There are many counts of this clonotype. The CDR3 is CASSPTVEGPEKLFF. DNA for the CDR3: TGTGCCAGCTCACCAACGGTGGAGGGACCTGAAAAACTGTTTTTT. The chain couples TRBV18 to TRBJ1-4; a possible D gene is TRBD1 (5 bases). V lost 2 bases and J lost 7, with 14 bases in between. CDR1 is KGHSH and CDR2 is LQKENI in the germline V gene. The length of the CDR3 is 15 residues.

As for this clonotype: A much larger clone lies one base from this, so it may be a read error. V usage is TRBV30 and J usage is TRBJ1-4; D call uncertain. V was cut by 5 bases and J by 7 bases, with 17 bases left in between. This CDR3 contains 14 residues. The V gene's germline CDR1 is GTSNPN and CDR2 SVGIG (reference sequence). The CDR3 nucleotides read TGTGCCTGGGGAAGAATGGCCTATGGTGAAAAACTGTTTTTT. Residues: CAWGRMAYGEKLFF.

Many counts were recorded for this clonotype. This rearrangement joins TRBV6-5 to TRBJ1-5; possible D gene TRBD1, 5 bases. The germline gives CDR1 MNHEY, CDR2 SVGAGI. The CDR3 extends over 13 amino acids. Trimming took 5 bases from V and 5 from J, leaving 10 bases between them. CDR3 in DNA: TGTGCCAGCAGTGCCGGGGGGGATCAGCCCCAGCATTTT. This sequence encodes CASSAGGDQPQHF.

The chain joins TRBV11-3 to TRBJ2-1; 15 bases are shared with TRBD2. Germline-derived CDR1 and CDR2 are SGHNT and YENEEA. The CDR3 extends over 17 amino acids. The junction had 6 bases not matched to a gene; V was cut back by 4 bases and J by 5 bases. The CDR3 protein is CASSSRTSGGADNEQFF. The CDR3 DNA sequence: TGTGCCAGCAGCTCCCGGACTAGCGGGGGGGCTGACAATGAGCAGTTCTTC.

This clonotype has ten or more counts. The genes are TRBV27 and TRBJ2-5; TRBD1 agrees at 8 bases. The V gene end was trimmed by 7 bases and the J gene end by 5 bases; junction bases not matched to a gene: 12. Germline V gives CDR1 MNHEY, CDR2 SMNVEV (reference sequence). CDR3 length equals 15 residues. This chain's CDR3 is CASNFQGAREETQYF. In DNA form, the CDR3 reads TGTGCCAGCAATTTTCAGGGGGCCCGGGAGGAGACCCAGTACTTC.

The rearrangement uses TRBV15 and TRBJ1-5, with D tentatively TRBD1 (6 bases). V lost 0 bases, J lost 3 bases, and 27 bases lay in between. Germline V CDR1 and CDR2: LNHNV, YYDKDF (reference sequence). This CDR3 contains 21 residues. Written as DNA, the CDR3 is TGTGCCACCAGCAGAGAGGGGGTCGTGGGACACGACACTTATAACAATCAGCCCCAGCATTTT. This encodes CATSREGVVGHDTYNNQPQHF.

This clonotype was seen repeatedly, ten times or more. The chain combines TRBV7-2 with TRBJ2-1, with D maybe TRBD2 (5 bases). V shed 4 bases and J shed 1 base, with 11 bases lying between them. Germline V gene data show CDR1 as SGHTA and CDR2 as FQGNSA. CDR3 length equals 15 residues. CDR3 DNA: TGTGCCAGCAGCTCGAGCGGCCATTCCTACAATGAGCAGTTCTTC. Translated: CASSSSGHSYNEQFF.

Comments on this clonotype: An end of the junction does not agree with germline; a read error may underlie this. The genes are TRBV12-3 or TRBV12-4 and TRBJ2-4; D remains ambiguous. The CDR3 totals 13 residues. The CDR3 loop is CASGLNGENIQYF. The CDR3 DNA reads as TGTGCCAGCGGTTTGAATGGGGAAAACATTCAGTATTTC.

V and J are TRBV19 and TRBJ2-7; TRBD2 might be the D (6 bases). Germline lookup yields CDR1 LNHDA and CDR2 SQIVND (reference sequence). The CDR3 has 15 residues. V was trimmed by 5 bases and J by 5 bases, leaving 19 bases between them. The CDR3 nucleotides read TGTGCCAGTAGTCTAGGACTCGGAGGGGTAGACGAGCAGTACGTC. The encoded protein is CASSLGLGGVDEQYV.

This clonotype was detected many times. This chain joins TRBV12-3 or TRBV12-4 and TRBJ2-5, with TRBD1 matching 11 bases. J was trimmed by 1 base and V by 6 bases; bases with no gene match: 4. The CDR3 spans 15 residues. The CDR3 region has the DNA TGTGCCAGCAGATCCGGGACAGGGGGCCAAGAGACCCAGTACTTC. Its translation is CASRSGTGGQETQYF.

This clonotype was counted ten times or more. The CDR3 loop reads CSSWGEDTDTQYF. CDR3 DNA: TGCAGCTCCTGGGGAGAGGACACAGATACGCAGTATTTT. The gene calls are TRBV29-1 and TRBJ2-3; D may be TRBD2 (5 bases). The CDR3 extends over 13 amino acids. Trimming took 8 bases from V and 2 from J, leaving 14 bases between them. CDR1 and CDR2 from the germline V gene are SQVTM and ANQGSEA.

This clonotype was observed many times. The chain combines TRBV5-6 with TRBJ2-2; 9 bases align to TRBD1. Germline CDR1 and CDR2: SGHDT and YYEEEE. The V and J ends lost 1 base and 4 bases, in that order; junction bases with no gene match: 8. CDR3 length: 17 residues. The CDR3 DNA reads as TGTGCCAGCAGCTTGTACAGGGGGCGCCCGGTCACCGGGGAGCTGTTTTTT. This sequence encodes CASSLYRGRPVTGELFF.

This clonotype was detected ten times or more. This chain joins TRBV27 and TRBJ2-7; 9 positions match TRBD1. Germline assignment: CDR1 MNHEY and CDR2 SMNVEV (reference sequence). J was trimmed by 7 bases and V by 4 bases; bases with no gene match: 11. The CDR3 runs to 15 residues. In nucleotides, the CDR3 is TGTGCCAGCAGTTCCTACCGGACAGGGGTGCAAGAGCAGTACTTC. This encodes CASSSYRTGVQEQYF.

With respect to this clonotype: A read error may explain this, as a much larger clone is one base away. Without the conserved terminal phenylalanine or tryptophan, this CDR3 likely stems from a read error. The V and J genes are TRBV4-3 and TRBJ2-3; D gene ambiguous. CDR1 and CDR2 from the germline V gene are LGHNA and YSLEER. The CDR3 sequence is 15 residues long. V lost 8 bases to trimming and J lost 6 bases, with 21 bases between them. The CDR3 nucleotides read TGCGCCAGCGGCGCAGTACATGGGCCCCCTGATACGCAGTATTCT. This sequence encodes CASGAVHGPPDTQYS.

This clonotype was counted at least ten times. The gene calls are TRBV14 and TRBJ1-1; no clear D. CDR1 and CDR2 from the germline V gene are SGHDN and FVKESK. Deletions cut 4 bases from V and 0 bases from J, with 12 bases between. This CDR3 is 15 amino acids long. In DNA form, the CDR3 reads TGTGCCAGCAGCCCTTGGACCTCCTTGAACACTGAAGCTTTCTTT. Residues: CASSPWTSLNTEAFF.

CDR3 sequence (DNA): TGTGCCAGTCATTGGGGACAGTATAGCAATCAGCCCCAGCATTTT. Protein product: CASHWGQYSNQPQHF. This chain connects TRBV19 to TRBJ1-5, with 7 bases matching TRBD1. The CDR3 consists of 15 residues. The germline V gene encodes CDR1 LNHDA and CDR2 SQIVND (reference sequence). The V and J ends lost 8 bases and 0 bases, in that order; junction bases with no gene match: 7. The whole variable domain, filled in from reference TRBV19 and TRBJ1-5, reads DGGITQSPKYLFRKEGQNVTLSCEQNLNHDAMYWYRQDPGQGLRLIYYSQIVNDFQKGDIAEGYSVSREKKESFPLTVTSAQKNPTAFYLCASHWGQYSNQPQHFGDGTRLSIL.

The gene calls are TRBV20-1 and TRBJ1-5; D is unclear. Germline V gene data show CDR1 as DFQATT and CDR2 as SNEGSKA (reference sequence). The CDR3 has 14 residues. Trimming removed 0 bases from V and 5 bases from J, with 11 bases in between. The CDR3 here is CSARDLIRDQPQHF. In DNA, the CDR3 is TGCAGTGCTAGAGATCTAATTAGGGATCAGCCCCAGCATTTT.

The V gene is TRBV12-3 or TRBV12-4, the J gene TRBJ2-1; 8 positions agree with TRBD1. Losses at the gene ends were 1 base for V and 5 bases for J; bases not matched to a gene: 4. The length of the CDR3 is 15 residues. CDR3 region: CASSLGTGIHNEQFF. DNA of the CDR3: TGTGCCAGCAGTTTAGGGACAGGGATTCACAATGAGCAGTTCTTC.

This clonotype appeared many times. The V and J genes are TRBV29-1 and TRBJ2-5; D unresolved. V was clipped by 0 bases and J by 7 bases, with 6 bases between them. The germline CDR1 and CDR2 sequences are SQVTM and ANQGSEA. This CDR3 is built from 11 residues. CDR3 nucleotide sequence: TGCAGCGTTGAAGAATATGGGACCCAGTACTTC. Amino acid sequence: CSVEEYGTQYF.

A note on this clonotype: This clone may be a read error of a much larger clone one base away. The J gene is TRBJ1-1, the V gene TRBV15, with D maybe TRBD1 (5 bases). The germline V gene encodes CDR1 LNHNV and CDR2 YYDKDF (reference sequence). The CDR3 extends over 13 amino acids. The CDR3 coding sequence is TGTGCCGCCAGCAGAGATCGGGAGGGACGGGCTTTCTTT. Translated: CAASRDREGRAFF.

This clonotype was counted many times. The rearrangement joins TRBV6-2 or TRBV6-3 to TRBJ2-2; D not certain. From germline, CDR1 is MNHEY and CDR2 SVGEGT. Between the trimmed V and J ends, which lost 2 bases and 1 base, there was a span of 14 bases. CDR3 length: 17 amino acids. The CDR3 DNA is TGTGCCAGCAGTTACGGTTTGATAGTGAGGAACACCGGGGAGCTGTTTTTT. Residues: CASSYGLIVRNTGELFF.

Comments on this clonotype: A much bigger clone sits one base away, suggesting this may be a read error. The rearrangement links TRBV3-1 to TRBJ2-6; 8 nucleotides line up with TRBD2. There are 17 residues in the CDR3. Germline CDR1 and CDR2: LGHDT and YNNKEL (reference sequence). The CDR3 loop reads CASSRSGAGTGANVLAF. For the CDR3, the DNA is TGTGCCAGCAGCCGTAGCGGGGCCGGGACTGGGGCCAACGTCCTGGCTTTC. The full variable domain, its missing parts supplied by reference TRBV3-1 and TRBJ2-6, is DTAVSQTPKYLVTQMGNDKSIKCEQNLGHDTMYWYKQDSKKFLKIMFSYNNKELIINETVPNRFSPKSPDKAHLNLHINSLELGDSAVYFCASSRSGAGTGANVLAFGAGSRLTVL.

This clonotype was recorded at least ten times. The CDR3 spells CSVFASGSSYEQYF. The CDR3 coding sequence is TGCAGCGTTTTCGCTAGCGGGAGTAGCTACGAGCAGTACTTC. This chain joins TRBV29-1 and TRBJ2-7, with 10 bases lining up with TRBD2. With 5 bases clipped from V and 3 bases from J, the junction kept 7 bases outside the gene matches. The CDR3 is 14 amino acids. Germline CDR1 is SQVTM and CDR2 is ANQGSEA.

The J gene is TRBJ2-7, the V gene TRBV7-9; D ambiguous. V shed 4 bases and J shed 1 base, with 14 bases lying between them. The CDR3 runs 15 residues. The germline V gene encodes CDR1 SEHNR and CDR2 FQNEAQ (reference sequence). CDR3 region: CASSSLPARSYEQYF. The CDR3 coding sequence is TGTGCCAGCAGCTCTCTCCCCGCGCGGTCCTACGAGCAGTACTTC.

This clonotype was recorded at least ten times. This chain joins TRBV20-1 and TRBJ1-3, with a possible D match to TRBD1 (5 bases). Germline V CDR1 and CDR2: DFQATT, SNEGSKA (reference sequence). V lost 3 bases, J lost 4 bases, and 13 bases lay in between. This CDR3 contains 14 residues. The chain's CDR3 is CSARSRVTGNTIYF. CDR3 bases: TGCAGTGCTAGGTCCAGGGTAACAGGAAACACCATATATTTT.

Remarks on this clonotype: A much larger clone differs from this one at a single base, so this may be a read error. The CDR3 sequence is CASSLPTGRETQYF. The CDR3 DNA reads TGTGCCAGCAGCTTGCCGACGGGACGAGAGACCCAGTACTTC. This chain joins TRBV7-6 and TRBJ2-5; tentatively, D is TRBD1 or TRBD2 (5 bases each). Germline values: CDR1 SGHVS, CDR2 FNYEAQ. CDR3 size: 14 residues. Trimming left V 3 bases short and J 4 bases short, with 12 bases between.

There are many counts of this clonotype. The rearrangement joins TRBV5-6 to TRBJ2-4, with 9 bases matching TRBD1. This CDR3 region has 15 residues. Germline V gene lookup returns CDR1 SGHDT and CDR2 YYEEEE. The V gene end was trimmed by 2 bases and the J gene end by 2 bases; junction bases not matched to a gene: 2. The CDR3, as DNA: TGTGCCAGCAGCTTTGGACAGGGGTCCAAAAACATTCAGTACTTC. Translation: CASSFGQGSKNIQYF.